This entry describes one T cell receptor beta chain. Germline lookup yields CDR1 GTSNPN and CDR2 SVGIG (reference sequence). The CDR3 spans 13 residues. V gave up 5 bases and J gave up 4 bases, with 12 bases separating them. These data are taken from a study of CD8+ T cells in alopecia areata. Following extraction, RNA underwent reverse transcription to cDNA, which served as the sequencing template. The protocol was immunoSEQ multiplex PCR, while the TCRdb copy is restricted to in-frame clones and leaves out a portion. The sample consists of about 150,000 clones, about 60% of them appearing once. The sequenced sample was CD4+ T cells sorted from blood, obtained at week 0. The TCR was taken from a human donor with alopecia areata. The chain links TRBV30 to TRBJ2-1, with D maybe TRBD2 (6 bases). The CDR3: CAWSSGPYNEQFF. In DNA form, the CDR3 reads TGTGCCTGGTCCAGCGGGCCTTACAATGAGCAGTTCTTC.